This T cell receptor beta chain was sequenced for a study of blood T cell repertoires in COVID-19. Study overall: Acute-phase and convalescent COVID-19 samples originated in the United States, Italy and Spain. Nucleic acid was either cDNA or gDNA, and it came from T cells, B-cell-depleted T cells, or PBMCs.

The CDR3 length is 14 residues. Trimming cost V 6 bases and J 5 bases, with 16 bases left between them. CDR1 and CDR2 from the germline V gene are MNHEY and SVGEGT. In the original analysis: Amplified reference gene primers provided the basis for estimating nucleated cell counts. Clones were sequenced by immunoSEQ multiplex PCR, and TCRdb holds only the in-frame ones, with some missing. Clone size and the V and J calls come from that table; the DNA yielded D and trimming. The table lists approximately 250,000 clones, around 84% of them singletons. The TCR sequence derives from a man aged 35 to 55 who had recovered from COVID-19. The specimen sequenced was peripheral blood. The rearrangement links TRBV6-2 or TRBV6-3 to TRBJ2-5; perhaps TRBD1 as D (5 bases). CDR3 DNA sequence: TGTGCCAGCAGCCCTTGGGGCCGGCTCGAGACCCAGTACTTC. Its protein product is CASSPWGRLETQYF.